This TCR beta chain appears in the sequencing data of a study of B cell selection in AIRE deficiency. As to this clone: The antigen is undetermined.

V was shortened by 4 bases and J by 5 bases, with 19 bases between the two germline ends. The CDR3 extends over 15 amino acids. Germline V gene lookup returns CDR1 SGHDT and CDR2 YYEEEE. Profiled with immunoSEQ multiplex PCR; TCRdb holds only in-frame clones, not every one. In the table there are around 20,000 clones, 85% to 95% of which are singletons. Study results and caveats: With only TCRbeta sequenced, over 30% of shared healthy Treg sequences overlapped Tconv. About 30.6% of healthy-shared Treg TCRbeta sequences appeared in patient Tconv cells. Healthy donors alone shared more than 30% of 3,500 to 4,500 Treg sequences; patients alone 8.5% to 10%. Shorter CDR3s marked shared Treg sequences, biased toward few non-templated insertions.

The regulatory T cell sort gate was CD4+CD25hiCD127low/negative. The chain couples TRBV5-6 to TRBJ2-7; tentative D call: TRBD1 (6 bases). This receptor was obtained from a human donor in good health. Material: CD4+CD25+ Tregs sorted from PBMCs. CDR3 loop: CASSHGTPLLDEQYF. The CDR3 region has the DNA TGTGCCAGCAGCCATGGGACACCCCTCTTAGACGAGCAGTACTTC.